Presented here are 11 T cell receptor beta chains from one specimen sequenced in a study of Ad26.COV2.S vaccination and SARS-CoV-2 variants. Assay: immunoSEQ multiplex PCR; the TCRdb copy retains only in-frame clones and omits some. This table holds about 460,000 clones, roughly nine tenths found once. Treatment: 15 to 20 received Ad26.COV2.S at low or high dose, single or two shots; 5 received placebo; per-sample allocation not given. Day 63 after the first vaccine or placebo injection was the time point for sampling. Sequencing was performed on peripheral blood, taken in a trial of Ad26.COV2.S vaccine versus placebo. The receptors here all came from a person aged 18 to 65 who received the Ad26.COV2.S COVID-19 vaccine or a placebo.

This clone was seen a few times. This chain joins TRBV30 and TRBJ1-6; D possibly corresponds to TRBD1 (6 bases). Trimming left V 5 bases short and J 4 bases short, with 9 bases between. Germline CDR1 is GTSNPN and CDR2 is SVGIG (reference sequence). The CDR3 has 13 amino acids. CDR3 sequence (DNA): TGTGCCTGGTCAGGGGCATATAATTCACCCCTCCACTTT. This gives the protein CAWSGAYNSPLHF.

The genes are TRBV11-2 and TRBJ1-2; TRBD1 is a possible D gene (5 bases). The ends were cut back, 1 base at V and 4 bases at J, with 13 bases in the middle. Germline CDR1 SGHAT, CDR2 FQNNGV. The CDR3 contains 15 residues. The CDR3 loop is CASSLADTGSYGYTF. Here the CDR3 DNA reads TGTGCCAGCAGCTTAGCGGACACAGGATCCTATGGCTACACCTTC.

This chain links TRBV7-2 with TRBJ2-6; the D gene could be TRBD1 or TRBD2 (6 bases each). CDR1 is SGHTA and CDR2 is FQGNSA in the germline V gene. Trimming took off 5 bases at V and 2 bases at J, with 13 bases between the two ends. The CDR3 is 16 amino acids. Written as DNA, the CDR3 is TGTGCCAGCAGCCCCCGGGGGCCGCCTGGGGCCAACGTCCTGACTTTC. This sequence encodes CASSPRGPPGANVLTF.

The chain links TRBV18 to TRBJ2-1, with 8 bases identical to TRBD1. The CDR3 sequence is 14 residues long. Trimming removed 3 bases from V and 9 bases from J; junction bases left unmatched: 7. Per the germline V gene, CDR1 is KGHSH and CDR2 is LQKENI. CDR3 loop: CASSPTGGEGEQFF. CDR3 in DNA: TGTGCCAGCTCACCTACAGGGGGTGAGGGTGAGCAGTTCTTC.

This rearrangement joins TRBV6-5 to TRBJ1-6, with D possibly TRBD1 on 5 matching bases. The length of the CDR3 is 12 residues. Germline-derived CDR1 and CDR2 are MNHEY and SVGAGI. V was clipped by 4 bases and J by 13 bases, with 11 bases between them. CDR3 DNA: TGTGCCAGCAGTTCCTCGGGGCGGCCCCTCCACTTT. Encoded protein: CASSSSGRPLHF.

V gene TRBV28 combines with J gene TRBJ1-5; D possibly corresponds to TRBD1 (6 bases). V was cut by 7 bases and J by 0 bases, with 16 bases left in between. The CDR3 length is 16 residues. The germline V gene has CDR1 MDHEN and CDR2 SYDVKM. CDR3 nucleotide sequence: TGTGCCAGCACCATAGGGGGATACTATAGCAATCAGCCCCAGCATTTT. Amino acids: CASTIGGYYSNQPQHF.

The rearrangement uses TRBV7-8 and TRBJ2-7; D is uncertain. CDR1 and CDR2 from the germline V gene are SGHVS and FQNEAQ. The ends were cut back, 4 bases at V and 0 bases at J, with 16 bases in the middle. The CDR3 covers 16 residues. CDR3 DNA: TGTGCCAGCAGCTCCCACAGTGATATCAGCTCCTACGAGCAGTACTTC. Protein product: CASSSHSDISSYEQYF.

The chain has TRBV7-9 and TRBJ2-2; D is uncertain. The CDR3 has 11 residues. V was clipped by 5 bases and J by 5 bases, with 3 bases between them. Germline V gives CDR1 SEHNR, CDR2 FQNEAQ (reference sequence). CDR3 DNA: TGTGCCAGCAGCGGGACCGGGGAGCTGTTTTTT. It codes for CASSGTGELFF.

The CDR3 protein is CASSPGTSRNEQFF. DNA of the CDR3: TGTGCCAGCAGCCCAGGGACTAGTCGGAATGAGCAGTTCTTC. The rearrangement uses TRBV5-4 and TRBJ2-1; the match to TRBD2 covers 8 bases. The germline CDR1 and CDR2 sequences are SGHNT and YYREEE (reference sequence). This CDR3 region has 14 residues. Trimming at V came to 4 bases and at J to 7 bases, leaving 7 bases not matched to a gene.

The chain joins TRBV19 to TRBJ1-2; D may be TRBD1 (5 bases). This CDR3 contains 14 residues. The germline gives CDR1 LNHDA, CDR2 SQIVND (reference sequence). Trimming cost V 10 bases and J 4 bases, with 19 bases left between them. The CDR3 loop reads CATQDSWESYGYTF. DNA of the CDR3: TGTGCCACTCAAGACAGTTGGGAGTCCTATGGCTACACCTTC.

The DNA for the CDR3 is TGTGCCAGCAGCTTAGCAGGGGACCAGCCCCAGCATTTT. Its translation is CASSLAGDQPQHF. V gene TRBV7-9 combines with J gene TRBJ1-5; tentatively, D is TRBD1 (5 bases). Trimming took 0 bases from V and 7 from J, leaving 7 bases between them. The germline CDR1 and CDR2 sequences are SEHNR and FQNEAQ (reference sequence). The CDR3 sequence is 13 residues long.